This TCR beta chain was documented in a study of T cell repertoires in cytomegalovirus infection. Study context: Matching HLA type, along with CMV infection, was indicated by public TCR beta signatures. The study's findings and limits: Ex vivo responses were dominated by HLA-C-restricted CMV-specific TCR beta clonotypes.

TCRdb re-analysed the reads in MiXCR, keeping a single row per CDR3 protein. The table includes roughly 760,000 distinct CDR3 sequences, about a third detected once. The V and J ends lost 2 bases and 8 bases, in that order; junction bases with no gene match: 12. CDR1 is SGHVS and CDR2 is FNYEAQ in the germline V gene. The CDR3 has 15 amino acids. For this clonotype: As yet, its antigen is unknown. A read error may explain this, as a much larger clone is one base away.

Sample: PBMCs. The genes are TRBV7-6 and TRBJ2-7; TRBD2 matches at 7 bases. This clonotype was obtained from a human donor in good health (CMV status not recorded). Some clones in this sample may be carry-over from other donors' samples. DNA for the CDR3: TGTGCCAGCAGCTTAAATACGAGACTAGCAGGCAAGCAGTACTTC. It translates to CASSLNTRLAGKQYF.